These 15 T cell receptor beta chains share one sample of origin, sequenced in a study of OX40 agonist ivuxolimab in advanced cancers. The assay was immunoSEQ multiplex PCR, and TCRdb's table has in-frame clones only and misses some. The table has about 80,000 clones, 87% seen once. The sample was CD4+ or CD8+ T cells sorted from blood, taken in a trial of the OX40 agonist ivuxolimab. These receptor sequences come from an adult with an advanced solid tumor such as melanoma, head and neck, liver or kidney cancer.

The chain links TRBV6-1 to TRBJ2-5; D may be TRBD2 (6 bases). The CDR3 consists of 16 residues. V was pared by 1 base and J by 1 base, with 13 bases between. Germline V gene sequence: CDR1 MNHNS, CDR2 SASEGT. The CDR3 sequence is CASSEVFGGPQETQYF. The CDR3 DNA reads as TGTGCCAGCAGTGAAGTTTTCGGGGGTCCCCAAGAGACCCAGTACTTC.

This chain joins TRBV18 and TRBJ2-1; perhaps TRBD1 as D (5 bases). The V gene lost 6 bases and the J gene lost 0 bases, with 12 bases spanning the gap. This CDR3 comprises 15 residues. CDR1 is KGHSH, CDR2 LQKENI, per germline. CDR3: CASSPGLSSYNEQFF. In DNA form, the CDR3 reads TGTGCCAGCTCCCCAGGGTTAAGCTCCTACAATGAGCAGTTCTTC.

This chain joins TRBV6-5 and TRBJ2-5, with D possibly matching TRBD1 (5 bases). CDR3 length: 14 residues. Germline CDR1 is MNHEY and CDR2 is SVGAGI. V dropped 2 bases and J dropped 0 bases, with 7 bases sitting between them. CDR3 region: CASSYPDNQETQYF. The CDR3 nucleotides are TGTGCCAGCAGTTACCCGGACAACCAAGAGACCCAGTACTTC.

The CDR3 coding sequence is TGTGCCAGCAGCTTCCTCGGATCAAGCACAGATACGCAGTATTTT. It specifies CASSFLGSSTDTQYF. The gene calls are TRBV11-2 and TRBJ2-3; D ambiguous. Per germline, CDR1 SGHAT and CDR2 FQNNGV. V was trimmed by 3 bases and J by 0 bases, leaving 10 bases between them. The CDR3 extends over 15 amino acids.

The chain combines TRBV11-1 with TRBJ2-1; D remains unclear. Germline V gene lookup returns CDR1 SGHAT and CDR2 FQDESV (reference sequence). CDR3 size: 13 residues. The V end was cut by 1 base, the J end by 6 bases, with 7 bases between. The CDR3 DNA reads TGTGCCAGCAGCTTAGGGCACTTCAATGAGCAGTTCTTC. Its translation is CASSLGHFNEQFF.

The chain is built from TRBV7-9 and TRBJ2-5, with D possibly being TRBD1 or TRBD2 (6 bases each). The CDR3 covers 16 residues. Per germline, CDR1 SEHNR and CDR2 FQNEAQ (reference sequence). V shed 1 base and J shed 2 bases, with 14 bases lying between them. Here the CDR3 DNA reads TGTGCCAGCAGCTTAGGTGGGGGGCGGTGGCAAGAGACCCAGTACTTC. Translating it yields CASSLGGGRWQETQYF.

In its sample, this clone was seen once. The chain employs TRBV6-1 and TRBJ1-5, with D tentatively TRBD1 (6 bases). The CDR3 spans 14 residues. Germline CDR1 reads MNHNS; CDR2 reads SASEGT. The ends were cut back, 4 bases at V and 2 bases at J, with 9 bases in the middle. CDR3 amino acids: CASSGRTGNQPQHF. The DNA of the CDR3 is TGTGCCAGCAGTGGCCGGACAGGCAATCAGCCCCAGCATTTT.

This clone is a singleton in its sample. The gene calls are TRBV28 and TRBJ2-7, with 7 bases lining up with TRBD1. Unmatched junction bases numbered 8, after V lost 5 bases and J lost 1 base. The germline V gene has CDR1 MDHEN and CDR2 SYDVKM. CDR3 length: 15 residues. The CDR3 spells CASSPTGQTSYEQYV. DNA of the CDR3: TGTGCCAGCAGTCCAACGGGACAGACTTCCTACGAGCAGTACGTC.

This clone was recorded once. CDR3: CASSRDRGGFPEAFF. CDR3 nucleotide sequence: TGCGCCAGCAGCCGGGACAGGGGAGGGTTTCCTGAAGCTTTCTTT. V and J are TRBV5-1 and TRBJ1-1, with TRBD1 matching 10 bases. Germline V gene data show CDR1 as SGHRS and CDR2 as YFSETQ. Trimming took 4 bases from V and 6 from J; bases not matched to a gene: 9. CDR3 length: 15 amino acids.

This chain joins TRBV10-3 and TRBJ2-1, with TRBD2 identical over 8 bases. Germline loops: CDR1 ENHRY, CDR2 SYGVKD. J lost 5 bases, V lost 11 bases, and 8 bases had no gene match. The CDR3 spans 13 residues. The CDR3 protein is CAAGLALHNEQFF. The CDR3 nucleotides are TGTGCCGCCGGACTAGCTCTCCACAATGAGCAGTTCTTC.

The V and J genes are TRBV7-2 and TRBJ1-3, with D unclear. V was clipped by 3 bases and J by 7 bases, with 10 bases between them. The V gene's germline CDR1 is SGHTA and CDR2 FQGNSA. This CDR3 has 13 amino acids. DNA for the CDR3: TGTGCCAGCAGCTTGTCCCTCGTGAACACCATATATTTT. Its protein is CASSLSLVNTIYF.

V is TRBV28 and J is TRBJ2-5; no clear D. Trimming pared 3 bases from V and 5 bases from J, leaving 13 bases between. CDR3 size: 14 residues. Per germline, CDR1 MDHEN and CDR2 SYDVKM. CDR3 protein: CASSLWAVGETQYF. The CDR3 region has the DNA TGTGCCAGCAGTTTGTGGGCGGTAGGCGAGACCCAGTACTTC. Full variable domain (remainder filled in from reference TRBV28 and TRBJ2-5): DVKVTQSSRYLVKRTGEKVFLECVQDMDHENMFWYRQDPGLGLRLIYFSYDVKMKEKGDIPEGYSVSREKKERFSLILESASTNQTSMYLCASSLWAVGETQYFGPGTRLLVL.

The J gene is TRBJ2-6, the V gene TRBV7-3; 7 bases align to TRBD1. This CDR3 comprises 15 residues. Germline CDR1 and CDR2: SGHTA and FQGTGA. The V and J ends lost 1 base and 11 bases, in that order; junction bases with no gene match: 8. The CDR3 DNA sequence: TGTGCCAGCAGCTTAATTGGCCAGGGGGACGACGTCCTGACTTTC. Its translation is CASSLIGQGDDVLTF.

The count of this clone is one. At the DNA level, this CDR3 is encoded by other sequences in the same sample as well. The genes are TRBV5-1 and TRBJ2-5; maybe TRBD2 (5 bases). Deletions cut 2 bases from V and 2 bases from J, with 13 bases between. This CDR3 contains 15 residues. Germline loops: CDR1 SGHRS, CDR2 YFSETQ. CDR3 sequence reads: CASSLTPGSQETQYF. The CDR3, as DNA: TGCGCCAGCAGCTTAACTCCGGGATCTCAAGAGACCCAGTACTTC.

The rearrangement links TRBV11-3 to TRBJ2-7; D ambiguous. Germline V lookup: CDR1 SGHNT, CDR2 YENEEA. This CDR3 comprises 14 residues. V lost 5 bases, J lost 4 bases, and 15 bases lay in between. The CDR3 spells CASSPGRHPYEQYF. In nucleotides, the CDR3 is TGTGCCAGCAGCCCAGGACGACACCCATACGAGCAGTACTTC.